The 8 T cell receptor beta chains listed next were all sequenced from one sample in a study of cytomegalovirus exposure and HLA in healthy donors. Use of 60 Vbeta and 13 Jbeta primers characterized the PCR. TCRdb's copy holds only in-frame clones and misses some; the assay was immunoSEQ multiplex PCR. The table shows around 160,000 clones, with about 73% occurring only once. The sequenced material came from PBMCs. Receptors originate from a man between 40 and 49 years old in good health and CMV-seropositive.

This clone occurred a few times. CDR3 in DNA: TGTGCCAGCAGCGTAGGGTTAGCTTCACCCCTCCACTTT. Residues: CASSVGLASPLHF. The gene calls are TRBV9 and TRBJ1-6, with D unclear. Germline V lookup: CDR1 SGDLS, CDR2 YYNGEE. This CDR3 comprises 13 residues. V was trimmed by 0 bases and J by 9 bases, leaving 7 bases between them.

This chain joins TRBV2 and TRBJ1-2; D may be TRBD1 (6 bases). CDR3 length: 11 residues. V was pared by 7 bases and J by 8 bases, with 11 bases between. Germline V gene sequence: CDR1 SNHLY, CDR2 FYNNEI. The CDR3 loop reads CASTGAGGYTF. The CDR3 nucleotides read TGTGCCAGCACAGGGGCAGGAGGCTACACCTTC.

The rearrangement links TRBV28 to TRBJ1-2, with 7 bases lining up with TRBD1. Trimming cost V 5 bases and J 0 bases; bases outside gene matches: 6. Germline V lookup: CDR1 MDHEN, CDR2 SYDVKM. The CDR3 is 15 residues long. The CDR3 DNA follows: TGTGCCAGCAGTACCTCAGGGGGTGCTAACTATGGCTACACCTTC. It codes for CASSTSGGANYGYTF.

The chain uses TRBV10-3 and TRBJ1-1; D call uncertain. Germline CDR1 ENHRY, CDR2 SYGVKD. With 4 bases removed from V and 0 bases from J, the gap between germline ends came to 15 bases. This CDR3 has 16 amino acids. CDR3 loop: CAISVTSEGMNTEAFF. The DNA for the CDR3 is TGTGCCATCAGTGTGACGAGCGAAGGCATGAACACTGAAGCTTTCTTT.

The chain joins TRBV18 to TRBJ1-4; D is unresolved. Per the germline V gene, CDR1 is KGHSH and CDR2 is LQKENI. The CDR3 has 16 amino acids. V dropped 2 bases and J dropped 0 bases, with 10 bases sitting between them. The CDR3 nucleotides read TGTGCCAGCTCACCAGCGGCGGCCTCAACTAATGAAAAACTGTTTTTT. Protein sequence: CASSPAAASTNEKLFF.

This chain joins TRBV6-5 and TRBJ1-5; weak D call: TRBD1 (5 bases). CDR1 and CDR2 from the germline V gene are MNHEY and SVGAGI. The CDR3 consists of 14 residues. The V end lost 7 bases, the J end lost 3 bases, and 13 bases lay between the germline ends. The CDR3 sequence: CASKALGVNQPQHF. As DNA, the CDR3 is TGTGCCAGCAAGGCCCTAGGGGTCAATCAGCCCCAGCATTTT.

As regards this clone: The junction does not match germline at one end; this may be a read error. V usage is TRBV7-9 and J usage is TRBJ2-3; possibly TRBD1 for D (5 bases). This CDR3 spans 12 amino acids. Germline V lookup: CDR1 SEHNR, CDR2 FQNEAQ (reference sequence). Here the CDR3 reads CSSSLRGDTQYF. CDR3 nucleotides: TGTTCCAGCAGCTTAAGGGGAGATACGCAGTATTTT. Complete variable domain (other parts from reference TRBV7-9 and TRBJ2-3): DTGVSQNPRHKITKRGQNVTFRCDPISEHNRLYWYRQTLGQGPEFLTYFQNEAQLEKSRLLSDRFSAERPKGSFSTLEIQRTEQGDSAMYLCSSSLRGDTQYFGPGTRLTVL.

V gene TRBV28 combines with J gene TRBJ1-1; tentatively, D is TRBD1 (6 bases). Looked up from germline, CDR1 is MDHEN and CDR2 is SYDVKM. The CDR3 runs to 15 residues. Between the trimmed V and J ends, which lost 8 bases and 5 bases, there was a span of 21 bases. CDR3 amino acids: CASGQGGASETEAFF. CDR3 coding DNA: TGTGCCAGCGGCCAAGGGGGGGCTTCAGAAACTGAAGCTTTCTTT.